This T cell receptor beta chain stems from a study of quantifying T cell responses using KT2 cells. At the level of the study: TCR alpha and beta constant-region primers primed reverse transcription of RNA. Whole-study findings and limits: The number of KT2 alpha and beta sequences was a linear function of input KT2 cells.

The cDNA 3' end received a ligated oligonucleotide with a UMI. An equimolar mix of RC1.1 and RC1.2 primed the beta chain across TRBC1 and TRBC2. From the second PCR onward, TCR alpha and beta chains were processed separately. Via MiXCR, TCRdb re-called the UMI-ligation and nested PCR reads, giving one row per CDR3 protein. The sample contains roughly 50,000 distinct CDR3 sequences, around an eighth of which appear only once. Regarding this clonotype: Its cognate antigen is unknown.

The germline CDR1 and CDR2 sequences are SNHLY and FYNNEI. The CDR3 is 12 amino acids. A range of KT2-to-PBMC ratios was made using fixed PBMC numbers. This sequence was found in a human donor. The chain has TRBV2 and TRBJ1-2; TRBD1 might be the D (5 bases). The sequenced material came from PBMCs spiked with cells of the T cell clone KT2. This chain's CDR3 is CVWGSLFYGYTF. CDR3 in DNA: TGTGTTTGGGGCAGCCTCTTCTATGGCTACACCTTC.